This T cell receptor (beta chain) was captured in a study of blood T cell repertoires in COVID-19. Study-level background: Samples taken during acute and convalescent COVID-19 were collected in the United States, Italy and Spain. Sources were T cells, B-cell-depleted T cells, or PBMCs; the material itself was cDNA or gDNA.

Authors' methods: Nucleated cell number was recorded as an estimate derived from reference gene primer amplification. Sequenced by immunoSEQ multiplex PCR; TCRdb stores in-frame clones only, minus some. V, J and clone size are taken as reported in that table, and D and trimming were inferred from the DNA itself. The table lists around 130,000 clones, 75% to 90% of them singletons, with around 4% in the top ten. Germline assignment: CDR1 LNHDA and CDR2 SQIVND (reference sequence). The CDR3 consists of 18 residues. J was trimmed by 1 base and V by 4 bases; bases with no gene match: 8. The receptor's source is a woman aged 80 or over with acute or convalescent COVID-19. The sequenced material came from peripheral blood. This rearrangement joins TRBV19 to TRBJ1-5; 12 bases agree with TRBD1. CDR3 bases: TGTGCCAGTAGTAGAGACCGGGACAGGGGGCGAAGCAATCAGCCCCAGCATTTT. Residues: CASSRDRDRGRSNQPQHF.